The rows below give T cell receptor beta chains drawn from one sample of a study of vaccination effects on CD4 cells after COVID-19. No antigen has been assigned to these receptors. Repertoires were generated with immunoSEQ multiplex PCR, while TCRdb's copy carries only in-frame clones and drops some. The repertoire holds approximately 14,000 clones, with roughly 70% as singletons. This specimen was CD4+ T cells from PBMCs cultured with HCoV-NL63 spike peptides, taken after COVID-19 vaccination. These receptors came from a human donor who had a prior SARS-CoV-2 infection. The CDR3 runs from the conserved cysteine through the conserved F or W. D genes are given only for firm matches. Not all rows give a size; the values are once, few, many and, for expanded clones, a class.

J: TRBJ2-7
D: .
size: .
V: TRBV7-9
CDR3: CASSRYRTGGDYEQYF
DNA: TGTGCCAGTTCTCGGTACAGAACAGGGGGGGACTACGAGCAGTACTTC

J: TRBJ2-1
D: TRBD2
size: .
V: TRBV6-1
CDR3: CASSEAKGIYGRALNEQFF
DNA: TGTGCCAGCAGTGAAGCCAAGGGTATATACGGGAGGGCCCTCAATGAGCAGTTCTTC

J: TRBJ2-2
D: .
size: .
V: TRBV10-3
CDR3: CAMSMGENTGELFF
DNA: TGTGCCATGTCAATGGGGGAAAACACCGGGGAGCTGTTTTTT

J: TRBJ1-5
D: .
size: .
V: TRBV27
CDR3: CASRSIGGAMSQPQHF
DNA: TGTGCCAGCAGGTCGATCGGGGGGGCTATGAGTCAGCCCCAGCATTTT

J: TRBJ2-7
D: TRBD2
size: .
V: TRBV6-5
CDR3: CASSWGLAVPAYEQYF
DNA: TGTGCCAGCAGTTGGGGACTAGCGGTTCCCGCGTACGAGCAGTACTTC

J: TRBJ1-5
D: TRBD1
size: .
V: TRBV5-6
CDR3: CASSLWFRQGAEQPQHF
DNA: TGTGCCAGCAGCTTGTGGTTCCGACAGGGGGCGGAACAGCCCCAGCATTTT

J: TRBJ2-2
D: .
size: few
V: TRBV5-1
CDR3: CASSLVPRTGELFF
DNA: TGCGCCAGCAGCTTGGTGCCGCGCACCGGGGAGCTGTTTTTT

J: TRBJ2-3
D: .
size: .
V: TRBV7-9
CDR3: CASRNGGTDTQYF
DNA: TGTGCCAGCAGGAACGGAGGCACAGATACGCAGTATTTT

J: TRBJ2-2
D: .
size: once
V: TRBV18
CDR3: CASSPARLDLTGELFF
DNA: TGTGCCAGCTCACCGGCGAGACTAGACCTTACCGGGGAGCTGTTTTTT

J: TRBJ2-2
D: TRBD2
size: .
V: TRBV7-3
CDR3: CASSKLAGGNTGELFF
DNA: TGTGCCAGCAGCAAACTAGCGGGAGGTAACACCGGGGAGCTGTTTTTT

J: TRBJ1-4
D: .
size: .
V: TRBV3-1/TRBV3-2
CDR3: CASSQLTEKLFF
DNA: TGTGCCAGCAGCCAACTAACTGAAAAACTGTTTTTT

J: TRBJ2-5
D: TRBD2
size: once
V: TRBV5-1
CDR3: CASSLLAGGDGAQYF
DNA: TGCGCCAGCAGCTTGCTGGCGGGAGGGGACGGGGCCCAGTACTTC

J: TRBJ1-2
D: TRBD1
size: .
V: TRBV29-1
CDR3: CSGGQANYGYTF
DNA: TGCAGCGGGGGACAGGCCAACTATGGCTACACCTTC

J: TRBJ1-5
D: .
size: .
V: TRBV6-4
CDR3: CASSDVRHNQPQHF
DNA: TGTGCCAGCAGTGACGTCAGACACAATCAGCCCCAGCATTTT

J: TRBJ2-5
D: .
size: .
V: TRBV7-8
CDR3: CASSRGIGGRETQYF
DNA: TGTGCCAGCAGCCGAGGGATAGGGGGACGGGAGACCCAGTACTTC

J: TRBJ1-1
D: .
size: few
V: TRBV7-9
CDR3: CASSLAGINTEAFF
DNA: TGTGCCAGCAGCTTAGCAGGGATAAACACTGAAGCTTTCTTT

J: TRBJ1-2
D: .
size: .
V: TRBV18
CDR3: CASSPPAGNYGYTF
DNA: TGTGCCAGCTCACCACCGGCAGGGAACTATGGCTACACCTTC

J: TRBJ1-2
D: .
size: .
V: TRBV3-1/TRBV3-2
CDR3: CASSQLTGNYGYTF
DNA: TGTGCCAGCAGCCAACTTACAGGGAACTATGGCTACACCTTC

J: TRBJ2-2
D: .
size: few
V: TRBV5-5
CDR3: CASSLMGRGTGELFF
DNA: TGTGCCAGCAGCTTGATGGGGCGCGGCACCGGGGAGCTGTTTTTT

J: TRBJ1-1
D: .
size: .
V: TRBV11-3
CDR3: CASSASSYVEAFF
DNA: TGTGCCAGCAGCGCCAGTAGCTATGTTGAAGCTTTCTTT

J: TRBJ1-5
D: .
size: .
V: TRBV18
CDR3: CASSQGRGQPQHF
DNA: TGTGCCAGCTCACAGGGGCGGGGTCAGCCCCAGCATTTT

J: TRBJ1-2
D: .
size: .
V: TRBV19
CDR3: CASSSQRVLGYTF
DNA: TGTGCCAGTAGTAGCCAGAGGGTATTGGGCTACACCTTC

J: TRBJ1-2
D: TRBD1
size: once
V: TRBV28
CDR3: CASSYHRGQYGYTF
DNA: TGTGCCAGCAGTTACCACAGGGGGCAGTATGGCTACACCTTC

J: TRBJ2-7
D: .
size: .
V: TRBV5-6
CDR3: CASSPLGLEQYF
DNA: TGTGCCAGCAGCCCTCTGGGGCTCGAGCAGTACTTC

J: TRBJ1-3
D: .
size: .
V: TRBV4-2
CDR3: CASSQGQTLGNTIYF
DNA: TGTGCCAGCAGCCAAGGACAGACGTTAGGAAACACCATATATTTT

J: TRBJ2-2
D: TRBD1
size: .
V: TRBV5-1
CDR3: CASSFQTGNGDTGELFF
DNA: TGCGCCAGCAGCTTCCAGACAGGGAACGGGGACACCGGGGAGCTGTTTTTT

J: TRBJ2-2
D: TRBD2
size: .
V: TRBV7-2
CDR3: CASSQTSGRAGELFF
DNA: TGTGCCAGCAGCCAGACTAGCGGGAGGGCCGGGGAGCTGTTTTTT

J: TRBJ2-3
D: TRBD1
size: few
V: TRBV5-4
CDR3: CASSTPRQGRGHTDTQYF
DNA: TGTGCCAGCAGCACGCCGAGACAGGGTCGAGGCCACACAGATACGCAGTATTTT

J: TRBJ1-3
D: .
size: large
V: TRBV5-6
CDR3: CASSLLTPSGNTIYF
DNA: TGTGCCAGCAGCTTACTTACACCCTCTGGAAACACCATATATTTT

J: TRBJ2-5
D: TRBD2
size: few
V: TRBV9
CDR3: CASSTGLAPRETQYF
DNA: TGTGCCAGCAGCACTGGACTAGCGCCCAGGGAGACCCAGTACTTC

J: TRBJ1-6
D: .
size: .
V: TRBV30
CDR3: CAWRRGGGGNSPLHF
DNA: TGTGCCTGGAGGAGGGGGGGAGGAGGTAATTCACCCCTCCACTTT

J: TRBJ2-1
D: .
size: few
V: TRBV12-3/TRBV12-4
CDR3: CASSLASYNEQFF
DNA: TGTGCCAGCAGTTTAGCTAGCTACAATGAGCAGTTCTTC

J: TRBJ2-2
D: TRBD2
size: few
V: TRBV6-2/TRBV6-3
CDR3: CASSASERDFDTGELFF
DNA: TGTGCCAGCAGCGCTTCGGAGCGGGATTTTGACACCGGGGAGCTGTTTTTT

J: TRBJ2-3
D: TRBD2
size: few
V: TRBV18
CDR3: CASSPEQRSGFLPDTQYF
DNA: TGTGCCAGCTCACCTGAGCAACGTAGCGGGTTCCTCCCGGATACGCAGTATTTT

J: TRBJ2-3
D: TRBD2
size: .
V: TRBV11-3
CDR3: CASSLDSGGSTDTQYF
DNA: TGTGCCAGCAGCTTAGATAGCGGGGGCAGCACAGATACGCAGTATTTT

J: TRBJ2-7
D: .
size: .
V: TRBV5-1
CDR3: CASGRDITYEQYF
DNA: TGCGCCAGCGGCCGGGACATTACTTACGAGCAGTACTTC

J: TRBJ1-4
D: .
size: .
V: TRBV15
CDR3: CATSMSPGANEKLFF
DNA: TGTGCCACCAGCATGAGTCCGGGGGCTAATGAAAAACTGTTTTTT

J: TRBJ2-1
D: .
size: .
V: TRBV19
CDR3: CASRRAGPSYRDNEQFF
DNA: TGTGCCAGTAGACGGGCAGGACCCTCCTATAGGGACAATGAGCAGTTCTTC

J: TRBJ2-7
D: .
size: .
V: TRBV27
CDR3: CASSLLGGEKSYEQYF
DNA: TGTGCCAGCAGTTTATTGGGGGGAGAGAAATCCTACGAGCAGTACTTC

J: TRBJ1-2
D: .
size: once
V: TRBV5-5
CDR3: CASTQASTHYGYTF
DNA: TGTGCCAGCACTCAGGCTTCCACGCACTATGGCTACACCTTC

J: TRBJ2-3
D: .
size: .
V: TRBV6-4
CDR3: CASSVEPSTDTQYF
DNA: TGTGCCAGCAGTGTGGAACCCAGCACAGATACGCAGTATTTT

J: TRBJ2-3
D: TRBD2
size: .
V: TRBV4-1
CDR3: CASSPFRGGAPDTQYF
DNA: TGCGCCAGCAGCCCGTTTCGCGGGGGGGCCCCAGATACGCAGTATTTT

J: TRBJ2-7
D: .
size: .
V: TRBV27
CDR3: CASSPLGAGGRDSYEQYF
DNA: TGTGCCAGCAGTCCCCTTGGGGCGGGTGGCAGGGACTCCTACGAGCAGTACTTC

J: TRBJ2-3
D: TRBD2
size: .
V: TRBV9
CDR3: CASSVAGLADQFTDTQYF
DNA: TGTGCCAGCAGCGTAGCGGGACTAGCGGACCAGTTCACAGATACGCAGTATTTT

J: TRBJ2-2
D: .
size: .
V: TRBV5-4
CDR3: CASSLGGRGNTGELFF
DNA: TGTGCCAGCAGCTTGGGGGGGCGGGGAAACACCGGGGAGCTGTTTTTT

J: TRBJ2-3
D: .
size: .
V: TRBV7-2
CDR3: CASSLVSARDTQYF
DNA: TGTGCCAGCAGCTTAGTGTCCGCGCGAGATACGCAGTATTTT

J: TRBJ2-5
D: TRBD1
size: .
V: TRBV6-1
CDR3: CASSEKPGQKRETQYF
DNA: TGTGCCAGCAGTGAAAAACCGGGACAGAAAAGAGAGACCCAGTACTTC

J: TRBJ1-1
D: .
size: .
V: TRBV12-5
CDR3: CASGRRDTEAFF
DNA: TGTGCTAGTGGTCGGAGGGATACTGAAGCTTTCTTT

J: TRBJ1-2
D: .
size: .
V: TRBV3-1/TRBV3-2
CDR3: CASSQELGYGYTF
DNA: TGTGCCAGCAGCCAAGAGCTAGGATATGGCTACACCTTC

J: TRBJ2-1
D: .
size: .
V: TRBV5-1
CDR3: CASSLLTGAHNEQFF
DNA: TGCGCCAGCAGCTTGTTAACGGGAGCACACAATGAGCAGTTCTTC

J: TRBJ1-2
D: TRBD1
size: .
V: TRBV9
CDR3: CASSRDRVNYGYTF
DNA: TGTGCCAGCAGCAGGGACAGGGTAAACTATGGCTACACCTTC

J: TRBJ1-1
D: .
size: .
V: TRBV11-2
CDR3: CASSFVGDTEAFF
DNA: TGTGCCAGCAGCTTCGTGGGGGACACTGAAGCTTTCTTT

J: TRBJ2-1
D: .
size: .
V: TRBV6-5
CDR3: CASTSLGGESNEQFF
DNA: TGTGCCAGCACCTCCCTGGGCGGGGAGAGTAATGAGCAGTTCTTC